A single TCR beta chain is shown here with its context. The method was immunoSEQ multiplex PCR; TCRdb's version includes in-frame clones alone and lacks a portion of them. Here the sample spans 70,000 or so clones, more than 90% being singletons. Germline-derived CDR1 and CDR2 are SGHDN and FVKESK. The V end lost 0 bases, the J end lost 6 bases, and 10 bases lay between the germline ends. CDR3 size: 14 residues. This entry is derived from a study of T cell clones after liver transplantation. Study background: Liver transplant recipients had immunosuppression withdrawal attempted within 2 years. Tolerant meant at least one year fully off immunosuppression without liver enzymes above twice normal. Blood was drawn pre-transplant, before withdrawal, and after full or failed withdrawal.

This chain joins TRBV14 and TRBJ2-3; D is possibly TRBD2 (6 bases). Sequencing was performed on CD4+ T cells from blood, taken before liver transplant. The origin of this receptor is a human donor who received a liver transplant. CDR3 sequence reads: CASSQDVGGDTQYF. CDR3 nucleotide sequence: TGTGCCAGCAGCCAAGATGTTGGAGGGGATACGCAGTATTTT.